This is a list of T cell receptor beta chains from one sample in a study of blood T cell repertoires in COVID-19. The data were produced by immunoSEQ multiplex PCR, yet TCRdb's version contains in-frame clones alone and is incomplete. This table holds about 97,000 clones, 75% to 95% found once. Source material: peripheral blood. These receptors all stem from a man in his fifties or sixties with acute or convalescent COVID-19. Each CDR3 is given with its conserved first and last residue. A D gene is named only where the DNA matches it firmly. Size values are once, few and many counts, or a class for expanded clones, and some rows have none.

size | J | D | V | CDR3 | DNA
- | TRBJ1-4 | - | TRBV5-1 | CASSPGGAQEKLFF | TGCGCCAGCAGCCCGGGAGGGGCTCAGGAAAAACTGTTTTTT
- | TRBJ2-2 | - | TRBV7-7 | CASARDFNTGELFF | TGTGCCAGCGCTAGGGACTTTAACACCGGGGAGCTGTTTTTT
- | TRBJ2-5 | TRBD2 | TRBV6-1 | CASSELSGGIETQYF | TGTGCCAGCAGTGAACTTAGCGGGGGGATCGAGACCCAGTACTTC
once | TRBJ1-2 | TRBD1 | TRBV2 | CASSRGQGALFCTF | TGTGCCAGCAGTAGAGGACAGGGGGCTCTTTTCTGCACCTTC
- | TRBJ1-2 | TRBD1 | TRBV7-9 | CASSLDRDSRYGYTF | TGTGCCAGCAGTCTTGACAGGGACAGTCGCTATGGCTACACCTTC
- | TRBJ1-6 | - | TRBV7-9 | CASSLAGSLNSPLHF | TGTGCCAGCAGCTTAGCGGGCAGCCTTAATTCACCCCTCCACTTT
- | TRBJ1-1 | - | TRBV5-1 | CASSAQGGGTEAFF | TGCGCCAGCAGCGCCCAGGGAGGAGGCACTGAAGCTTTCTTT
- | TRBJ2-2 | - | TRBV10-3 | CALSRSGSTGELFF | TGTGCCCTAAGCAGATCGGGTTCCACCGGGGAGCTGTTTTTT
- | TRBJ1-2 | - | TRBV5-1 | CASSLDSPNYGYTF | TGCGCCAGCAGCTTGGACAGTCCTAACTATGGCTACACCTTC
few | TRBJ1-5 | TRBD1 | TRBV2 | CASRDNRGGGNQPQHF | TGTGCCAGCAGGGACAACAGGGGCGGCGGCAATCAGCCCCAGCATTTT
- | TRBJ2-5 | TRBD1 | TRBV18 | CASSPTGDGETQYF | TGTGCCAGCTCACCGACAGGGGACGGAGAGACCCAGTACTTC
- | TRBJ1-1 | TRBD1 | TRBV11-2 | CASSPRTGVNTEAFF | TGTGCCAGCAGCCCAAGGACAGGGGTGAACACTGAAGCTTTCTTT
- | TRBJ1-1 | - | TRBV5-1 | CASSHGQGFEAFF | TGCGCCAGCAGCCACGGCCAGGGATTTGAAGCTTTCTTT
- | TRBJ1-3 | - | TRBV28 | CASRGDSGNTIYF | TGTGCCAGCAGGGGAGACTCTGGAAACACCATATATTTT
once | TRBJ1-6 | - | TRBV27 | CASSSPYLGSPLHF | TGTGCCAGCAGTTCCCCGTACCTAGGTTCACCCCTCCACTTT
- | TRBJ2-2 | TRBD1 | TRBV5-1 | CASSRGQGVKTGELFF | TGCGCCAGCAGCAGAGGACAGGGGGTAAAGACCGGGGAGCTGTTTTTT
- | TRBJ1-1 | - | TRBV27 | CASNRWGGANGTEAFF | TGTGCCAGCAATAGGTGGGGGGGGGCGAATGGCACTGAAGCTTTCTTT
- | TRBJ1-1 | - | TRBV5-1 | CASSFNAPSGVQNTEAFF | TGCGCCAGCAGCTTTAATGCACCCAGCGGAGTTCAGAACACTGAAGCTTTCTTT
- | TRBJ1-5 | - | TRBV6-5 | CASRQGRILNQPQHF | TGTGCCAGCAGGCAGGGGCGGATACTCAATCAGCCCCAGCATTTT
- | TRBJ1-5 | - | TRBV12-2 | CASRFRGQPQHF | TGTGCAAGTCGCTTTAGAGGCCAGCCCCAGCATTTT
- | TRBJ2-7 | TRBD1 | TRBV6-1 | CASSDRDRDSYEQYF | TGTGCCAGCAGTGACAGAGACAGGGACTCCTACGAGCAGTACTTC
- | TRBJ1-2 | - | TRBV30 | CAWSVEGYGYTF | TGTGCCTGGAGTGTAGAGGGCTATGGCTACACCTTC
- | TRBJ1-5 | - | TRBV4-1 | CASSQLSGPQHF | TGCGCCAGCAGCCAACTCAGCGGGCCCCAGCATTTT
- | TRBJ1-4 | TRBD1 | TRBV28 | CASSFLQGAYNEKLFF | TGTGCCAGCAGTTTTCTCCAGGGGGCCTATAATGAAAAACTGTTTTTT
- | TRBJ2-6 | TRBD1 | TRBV2 | CASIRDRISGANVLTF | TGTGCCAGCATCCGGGACAGGATCTCTGGGGCCAACGTCCTGACTTTC
- | TRBJ1-2 | - | TRBV5-6 | CASSFPRGGYTF | TGTGCCAGCAGCTTTCCCAGAGGCGGCTACACCTTC
- | TRBJ1-1 | TRBD1 | TRBV4-1 | CASSQGPGQGDTEAFF | TGCGCCAGCAGCCAAGGGCCTGGACAGGGTGATACTGAAGCTTTCTTT
- | TRBJ2-2 | - | TRBV5-6 | CASTRGERGRAGELFF | TGTGCCAGCACACGTGGGGAAAGGGGAAGGGCCGGGGAGCTGTTTTTT
- | TRBJ1-1 | TRBD1 | TRBV7-9 | CASSFGQGQNTEAFF | TGTGCCAGCAGCTTCGGACAGGGACAGAACACTGAAGCTTTCTTT
- | TRBJ1-1 | - | TRBV30 | CAWSVSMNTEAFF | TGTGCCTGGAGTGTAAGCATGAACACTGAAGCTTTCTTT
- | TRBJ1-3 | - | TRBV19 | CASRTPSSGNTIYF | TGTGCCAGTAGGACACCTTCCTCTGGAAACACCATATATTTT
- | TRBJ2-2 | - | TRBV12-3/TRBV12-4 | CASSVLAGELFF | TGTGCCAGCAGTGTACTCGCCGGGGAGCTGTTTTTT
- | TRBJ1-2 | - | TRBV30 | CASWAGGRGDGYTF | TGTGCCTCCTGGGCGGGGGGAAGGGGAGACGGCTACACCTTC
- | TRBJ1-1 | - | TRBV28 | CASSSTGRTTEAFF | TGTGCCAGCAGTTCAACAGGGCGTACCACTGAAGCTTTCTTT
- | TRBJ1-1 | - | TRBV10-3 | CAISERELNTEAFF | TGTGCCATCAGTGAGAGAGAGTTGAACACTGAAGCTTTCTTT
- | TRBJ2-2 | TRBD1 | TRBV5-4 | CASSFRQGDTGELFF | TGTGCCAGCAGCTTTAGACAGGGGGACACCGGGGAGCTGTTTTTT
- | TRBJ1-2 | - | TRBV28 | CASSLSLGIRGGYTF | TGTGCCAGCAGTTTATCCCTCGGGATCCGGGGTGGCTACACCTTC
- | TRBJ1-6 | - | TRBV6-6 | CASSYSGNSPLHF | TGTGCCAGCAGTTACAGCGGGAATTCACCCCTCCACTTT
once | TRBJ1-1 | TRBD1 | TRBV19 | CASSILERQGVTEAFF | TGTGCCAGTAGTATCCTCGAGCGACAGGGTGTTACTGAAGCTTTCTTT